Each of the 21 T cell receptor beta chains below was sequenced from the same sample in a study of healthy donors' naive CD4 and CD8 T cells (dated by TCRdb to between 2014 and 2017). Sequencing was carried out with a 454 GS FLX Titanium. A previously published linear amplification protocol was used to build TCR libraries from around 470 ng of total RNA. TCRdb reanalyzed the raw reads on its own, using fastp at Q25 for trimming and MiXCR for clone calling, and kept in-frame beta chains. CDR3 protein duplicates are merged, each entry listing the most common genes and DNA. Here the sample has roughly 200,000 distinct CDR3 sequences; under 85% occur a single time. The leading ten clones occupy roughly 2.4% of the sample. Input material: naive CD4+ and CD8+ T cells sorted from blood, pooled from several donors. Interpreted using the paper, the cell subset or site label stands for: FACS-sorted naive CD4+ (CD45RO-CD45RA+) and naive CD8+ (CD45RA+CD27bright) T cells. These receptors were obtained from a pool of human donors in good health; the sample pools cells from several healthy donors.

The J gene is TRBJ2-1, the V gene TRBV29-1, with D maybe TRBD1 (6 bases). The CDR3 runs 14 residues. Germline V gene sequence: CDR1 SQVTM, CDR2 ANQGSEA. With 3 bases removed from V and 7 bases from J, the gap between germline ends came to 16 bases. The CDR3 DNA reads TGCAGCGTTGATCTAGGACAGATTGTAAATGAGCAGTTCTTC. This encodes CSVDLGQIVNEQFF.

CDR3 loop: CASTLSSSALYGYTF. The CDR3 coding sequence is TGTGCCAGCACCCTCTCCAGCAGTGCCCTCTATGGCTACACCTTC. The J gene is TRBJ1-2, the V gene TRBV6-5; no clear D gene. V was cut by 7 bases and J by 4 bases, with 19 bases left in between. Germline-derived CDR1 and CDR2 are MNHEY and SVGAGI. The length of the CDR3 is 15 residues.

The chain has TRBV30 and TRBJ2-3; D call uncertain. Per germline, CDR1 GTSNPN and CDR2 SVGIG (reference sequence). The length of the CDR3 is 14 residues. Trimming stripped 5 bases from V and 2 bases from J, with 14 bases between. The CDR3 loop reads CAWAPVGFTDTQYF. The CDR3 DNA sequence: TGTGCCTGGGCCCCTGTTGGCTTCACAGATACGCAGTATTTT.

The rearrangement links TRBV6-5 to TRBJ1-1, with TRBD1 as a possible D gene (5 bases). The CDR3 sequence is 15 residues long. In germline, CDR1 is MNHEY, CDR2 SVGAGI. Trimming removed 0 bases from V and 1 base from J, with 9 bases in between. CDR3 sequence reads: CASSYSGTPNTEAFF. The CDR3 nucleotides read TGTGCCAGCAGTTACTCCGGGACCCCGAACACTGAAGCTTTCTTT.

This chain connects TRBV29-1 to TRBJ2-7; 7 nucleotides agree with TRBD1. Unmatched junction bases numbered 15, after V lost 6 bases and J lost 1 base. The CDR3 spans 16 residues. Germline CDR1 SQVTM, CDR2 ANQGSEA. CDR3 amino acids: CSVTTLDRSWSYEQYF. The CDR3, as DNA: TGCAGCGTCACCACCCTGGACAGGAGTTGGTCCTACGAGCAGTACTTC.

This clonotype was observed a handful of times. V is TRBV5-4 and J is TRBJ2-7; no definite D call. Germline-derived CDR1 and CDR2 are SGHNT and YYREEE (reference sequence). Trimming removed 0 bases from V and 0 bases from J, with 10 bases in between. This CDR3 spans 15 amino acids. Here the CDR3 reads CASSLDTLSSYEQYF. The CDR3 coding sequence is TGTGCCAGCAGCTTGGACACGCTGAGCTCCTACGAGCAGTACTTC.

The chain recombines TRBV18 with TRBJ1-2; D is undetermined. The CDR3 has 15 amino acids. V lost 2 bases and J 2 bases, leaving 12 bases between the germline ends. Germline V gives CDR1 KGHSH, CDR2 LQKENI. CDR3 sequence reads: CASSPSTEWNYGYTF. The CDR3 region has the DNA TGTGCCAGCTCACCAAGTACGGAATGGAACTATGGCTACACCTTC.

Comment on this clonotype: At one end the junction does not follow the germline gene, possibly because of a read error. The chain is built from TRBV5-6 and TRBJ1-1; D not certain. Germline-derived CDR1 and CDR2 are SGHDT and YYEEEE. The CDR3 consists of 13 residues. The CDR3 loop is CASWTPGNTEAFF. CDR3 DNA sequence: TGCGCCAGTTGGACGCCGGGTAACACTGAAGCTTTCTTT. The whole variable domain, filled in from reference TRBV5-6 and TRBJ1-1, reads DAGVTQSPTHLIKTRGQQVTLRCSPKSGHDTVSWYQQALGQGPQFIFQYYEEEERQRGNFPDRFSGHQFPNYSSELNVNALLLGDSALYLCASWTPGNTEAFFGQGTRLTVV.

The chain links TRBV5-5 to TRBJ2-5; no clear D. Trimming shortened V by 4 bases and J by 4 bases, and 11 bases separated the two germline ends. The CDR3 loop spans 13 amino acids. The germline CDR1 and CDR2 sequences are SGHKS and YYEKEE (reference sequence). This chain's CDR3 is CASSPGLGETQYF. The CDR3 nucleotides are TGTGCCAGCAGCCCTGGCTTGGGAGAGACCCAGTACTTC. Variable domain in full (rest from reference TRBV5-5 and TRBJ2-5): DAGVTQSPTHLIKTRGQQVTLRCSPISGHKSVSWYQQVLGQGPQFIFQYYEKEERGRGNFPDRFSARQFPNYSSELNVNALLLGDSALYLCASSPGLGETQYFGPGTRLLVL.

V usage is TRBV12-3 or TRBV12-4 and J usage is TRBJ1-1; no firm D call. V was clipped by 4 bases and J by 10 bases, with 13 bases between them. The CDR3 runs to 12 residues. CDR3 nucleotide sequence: TGTGCCAGCAGTTCCGTTAGAGTAAGAGCTTTCTTT. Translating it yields CASSSVRVRAFF.

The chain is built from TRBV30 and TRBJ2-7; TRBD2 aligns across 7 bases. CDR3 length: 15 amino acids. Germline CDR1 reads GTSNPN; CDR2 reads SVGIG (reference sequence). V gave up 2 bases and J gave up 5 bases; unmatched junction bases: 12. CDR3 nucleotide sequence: TGTGCCTGGAGTTTCGACCGGGACTACCTTGACGAGCAGTACTTC. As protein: CAWSFDRDYLDEQYF.

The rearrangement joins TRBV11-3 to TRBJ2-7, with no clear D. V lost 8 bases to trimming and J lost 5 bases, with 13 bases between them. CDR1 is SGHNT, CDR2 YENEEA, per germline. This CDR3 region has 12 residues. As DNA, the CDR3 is TGTGCCAGCGCCGGCTGGGCTAACGAGCAGTACTTC. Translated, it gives CASAGWANEQYF.

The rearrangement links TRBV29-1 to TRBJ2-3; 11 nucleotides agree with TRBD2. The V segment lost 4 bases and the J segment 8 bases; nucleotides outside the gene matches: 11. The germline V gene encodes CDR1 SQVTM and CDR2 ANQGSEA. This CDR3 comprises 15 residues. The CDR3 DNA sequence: TGCAGCGTTGGGGCCGGGACTAGCGGAGGCGGTACGCAGTATTTT. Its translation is CSVGAGTSGGGTQYF.

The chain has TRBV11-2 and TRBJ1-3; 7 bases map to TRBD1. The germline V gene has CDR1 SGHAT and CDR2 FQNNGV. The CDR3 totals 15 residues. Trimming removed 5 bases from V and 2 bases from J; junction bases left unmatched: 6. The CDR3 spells CASSISRGTGNTIYF. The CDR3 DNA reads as TGTGCCAGCAGCATAAGCAGGGGGACTGGAAACACCATATATTTT.

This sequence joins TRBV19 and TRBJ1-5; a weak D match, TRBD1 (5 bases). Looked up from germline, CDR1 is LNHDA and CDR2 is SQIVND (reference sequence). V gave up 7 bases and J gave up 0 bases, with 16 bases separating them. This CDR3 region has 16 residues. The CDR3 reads CASIRRGGYSNQPQHF. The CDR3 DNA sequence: TGTGCCAGTATCCGTAGGGGCGGATATAGCAATCAGCCCCAGCATTTT.

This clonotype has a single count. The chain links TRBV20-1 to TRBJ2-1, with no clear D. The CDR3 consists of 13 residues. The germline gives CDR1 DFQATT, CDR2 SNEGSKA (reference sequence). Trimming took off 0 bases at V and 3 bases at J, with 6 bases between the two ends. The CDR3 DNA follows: TGCAGTGCTAGAGATCCGGACTACAATGAGCAGTTCTTC. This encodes CSARDPDYNEQFF.

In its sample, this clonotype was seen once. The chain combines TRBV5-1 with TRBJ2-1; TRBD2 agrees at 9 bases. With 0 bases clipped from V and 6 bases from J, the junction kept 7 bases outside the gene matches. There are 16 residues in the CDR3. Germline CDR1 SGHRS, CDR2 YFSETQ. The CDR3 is CASSLGEGLAGNEQFF. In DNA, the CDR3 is TGCGCCAGCAGCTTGGGTGAGGGACTAGCTGGCAATGAGCAGTTCTTC.

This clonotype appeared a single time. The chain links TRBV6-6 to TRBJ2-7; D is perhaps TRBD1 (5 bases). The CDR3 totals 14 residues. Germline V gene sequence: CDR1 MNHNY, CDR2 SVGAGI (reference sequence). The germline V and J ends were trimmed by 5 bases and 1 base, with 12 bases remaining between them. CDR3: CASSPRQFSYEQYF. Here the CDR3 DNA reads TGTGCCAGCAGTCCCAGACAGTTTTCCTACGAGCAGTACTTC.

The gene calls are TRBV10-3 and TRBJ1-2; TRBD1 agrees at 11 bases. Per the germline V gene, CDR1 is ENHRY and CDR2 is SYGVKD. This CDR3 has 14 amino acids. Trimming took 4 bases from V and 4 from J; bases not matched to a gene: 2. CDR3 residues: CAISGTGGFYGYTF. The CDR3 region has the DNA TGTGCCATCAGTGGGACAGGGGGCTTCTATGGCTACACCTTC.

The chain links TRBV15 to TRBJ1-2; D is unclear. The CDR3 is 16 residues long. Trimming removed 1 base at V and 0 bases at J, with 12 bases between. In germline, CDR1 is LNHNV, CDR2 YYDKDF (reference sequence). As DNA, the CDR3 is TGTGCCACCAGCAGAGTATCGGCATCAGCTAACTATGGCTACACCTTC. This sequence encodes CATSRVSASANYGYTF.

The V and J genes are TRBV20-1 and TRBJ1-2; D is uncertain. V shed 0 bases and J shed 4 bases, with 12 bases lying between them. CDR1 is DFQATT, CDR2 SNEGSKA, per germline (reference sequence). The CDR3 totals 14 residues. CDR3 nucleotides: TGCAGTGCTAGAGATGGCACGGTGGGCTATGGCTACACCTTC. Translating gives CSARDGTVGYGYTF.